This TCR beta chain was sequenced in a study of Graves' ophthalmopathy and Graves' hyperthyroidism. The overall study: Ahead of any treatment, peripheral blood was obtained at the initial diagnosis.

Amplifying from RNA transcripts, the study obtained TCR beta CDR3 regions. HTBI-primed RT-PCR formed the first round, and a multiplex PCR formed the second. TCRdb reanalysed the multiplex PCR reads using MiXCR and keeps one entry per CDR3 protein. Seen here are 400,000 or so distinct CDR3 sequences, over 15% observed once, and the top ten hold around 6.6%. The germline CDR1 and CDR2 sequences are LGHNT and FRNRAP. The CDR3 spans 14 residues. Ten or more counts support this clonotype. It may be a read error: a sequence one base away is much more abundant. None of the included patients had other autoimmune diseases, uncontrolled infections, pregnancy or lactation, as these led to exclusion. Clinicians diagnosed using symptoms, serum thyroxine, TRAb, thyroid ultrasound and orbital computed tomography.

The genes are TRBV12-5 and TRBJ1-6, with TRBD1 as a possible D gene (5 bases). This sequence originates from a woman under 30 with stable Graves' hyperthyroidism. Material for sequencing was peripheral blood. The CDR3 here is CASGLAGPSSHLHF. Written as DNA, the CDR3 is TGTGCTAGTGGTTTGGCAGGGCCATCTTCACACCTCCACTTT.